This T cell receptor (beta chain) was obtained from a study of beta chain features in type 1 diabetes. Study context: Examination of sorted cells across all samples involved approximately 100,000,000 cells.

Trimming removed 3 bases from V and 4 bases from J, with 9 bases in between. The germline V gene encodes CDR1 KGHSH and CDR2 LQKENI. The CDR3 runs to 13 residues. Sorting that relied on CD45RO/CCR7/CD25/CD127/CD95/CD27 yielded CD4+ naive, central memory, regulatory and stem cell-like memory cells. The whole isolated RNA underwent reverse transcription, so sequencing captured expressed TCRB transcripts. Sequenced by immunoSEQ multiplex PCR; TCRdb stores in-frame clones only, minus some. The table includes about 660,000 clones, about 14% detected once. Worth noting for this clone: What it recognizes is unknown.

General observations from the study: A cDNA-based sequencing approach could over-represent cells with high TCR expression. In all four CD4+ subsets, TCRB CDR3 length was significantly, moderately reduced in type 1 diabetes.

The source of this sequence is a young man with type 1 diabetes. V gene TRBV18 combines with J gene TRBJ2-5; tentatively, D is TRBD1 or TRBD2 (5 bases each). What was sequenced was naive CD4+ T cells from blood. This CDR3 reads CASSPAGRETQYF. In DNA, the CDR3 is TGTGCCAGCTCACCGGCAGGGAGAGAGACCCAGTACTTC.